This entry lists 18 T cell receptor beta chains sequenced from one sample in a study of identical twins. TCRdb itself ran the 5' RACE reads through MiXCR, one entry per CDR3 protein. This sample has about 520,000 distinct CDR3 sequences; 22% occur once, and the top ten carry around 0.91%. These same records also appear under a second study, on T cells expressing NK-cell markers.

Material for sequencing was CD4+ T cells sorted from blood. The receptor source for this set is a woman between 18 and 29 years old in good health.

The chain is built from TRBV3-1 and TRBJ2-7; no firm D call. V gave up 3 bases and J gave up 6 bases, with 6 bases separating them. Germline CDR1 and CDR2: LGHDT and YNNKEL (reference sequence). This CDR3 spans 11 amino acids. CDR3 sequence reads: CASSQTSEQYF. The CDR3 nucleotides are TGTGCCAGCAGCCAGACCAGCGAGCAGTACTTC.

This clonotype was observed many times. The rearrangement uses TRBV5-1 and TRBJ2-1; D may be TRBD1 (6 bases). Trimming took off 0 bases at V and 4 bases at J, with 11 bases between the two ends. The CDR3 consists of 15 residues. Germline CDR1 is SGHRS and CDR2 is YFSETQ. CDR3 loop: CASSLAQGAYNEQFF. The CDR3 region has the DNA TGCGCCAGCAGCTTGGCACAGGGAGCTTACAATGAGCAGTTCTTC.

The chain is built from TRBV29-1 and TRBJ2-5, with D unresolved. This CDR3 has 12 amino acids. Trimming cost V 6 bases and J 2 bases, with 10 bases left between them. Germline lookup yields CDR1 SQVTM and CDR2 ANQGSEA. The CDR3 reads CSVGDGQETQYF. Here the CDR3 DNA reads TGCAGCGTCGGTGACGGGCAAGAGACCCAGTACTTC.

The V gene is TRBV4-3, the J gene TRBJ2-5, with 11 bases lining up with TRBD2. The germline V gene has CDR1 LGHNA and CDR2 YSLEER. CDR3 length equals 19 residues. V dropped 1 base and J dropped 5; count of bases not matched to a gene: 15. The CDR3 DNA sequence: TGCGCCAGCAGCCAAGCTCTAGCGGGAGGCCCACGGACGGGGGAGACCCAGTACTTC. This translates into CASSQALAGGPRTGETQYF.

This clonotype was recorded a few times. CDR3 region: CASRFTGLNTEAFF. DNA of the CDR3: TGTGCCAGCAGATTTACAGGCTTGAACACTGAAGCTTTCTTT. This chain connects TRBV12-3 or TRBV12-4 to TRBJ1-1; D is perhaps TRBD1 (5 bases). The CDR3 has 14 residues. V lost 6 bases to trimming and J lost 0 bases, with 11 bases between them.

The chain recombines TRBV27 with TRBJ1-2; 8 bases agree with TRBD1. The CDR3 runs 15 residues. V trimming: 7 bases; J trimming: 2 bases; junction bases outside the gene matches: 9. Germline values: CDR1 MNHEY, CDR2 SMNVEV (reference sequence). The CDR3 here is CASTLRTGTNYGYTF. The CDR3 DNA reads TGTGCCAGCACCTTAAGGACAGGGACCAACTATGGCTACACCTTC.

This chain links TRBV29-1 with TRBJ2-7; D not certain. Germline values: CDR1 SQVTM, CDR2 ANQGSEA. CDR3 length equals 15 residues. V was clipped by 2 bases and J by 3 bases, with 17 bases between them. This CDR3 reads CSVEYSLGGGYEQYF. The DNA for the CDR3 is TGCAGCGTTGAATACTCCTTGGGTGGCGGCTACGAGCAGTACTTC.

This clonotype appeared a few times. In nucleotides, the CDR3 is TGTGCCAGCAGCCCAACCGTCCACCACGGTGAGCAGTACTTC. Residues: CASSPTVHHGEQYF. The V and J genes are TRBV7-9 and TRBJ2-7; no clear D. This CDR3 is built from 14 residues. V was trimmed by 5 bases and J by 7 bases, leaving 18 bases between them. CDR1 is SEHNR and CDR2 is FQNEAQ in the germline V gene (reference sequence).

The rearrangement joins TRBV25-1 to TRBJ2-7; D not certain. Germline V lookup: CDR1 MGHDK, CDR2 SYGVNS. V lost 6 bases to trimming and J lost 7 bases, with 19 bases between them. CDR3 length: 14 amino acids. This CDR3 reads CASRDGPSRGEQYF. CDR3 coding DNA: TGTGCCAGCAGGGACGGGCCTTCCCGTGGGGAGCAGTACTTC.

This clonotype showed up just a few times. V usage is TRBV7-9 and J usage is TRBJ1-3; unclear D gene. The germline V gene has CDR1 SEHNR and CDR2 FQNEAQ (reference sequence). Trimming cost V 0 bases and J 0 bases, with 9 bases left between them. This CDR3 is built from 16 residues. The CDR3 coding sequence is TGTGCCAGCAGCTTAGCCTCGGGCTTCTCTGGAAACACCATATATTTT. It is translated as CASSLASGFSGNTIYF. The whole variable domain, remainder taken from reference TRBV7-9 and TRBJ1-3, is DTGVSQNPRHKITKRGQNVTFRCDPISEHNRLYWYRQTLGQGPEFLTYFQNEAQLEKSRLLSDRFSAERPKGSFSTLEIQRTEQGDSAMYLCASSLASGFSGNTIYFGEGSWLTVV.

The V and J genes are TRBV19 and TRBJ2-5; D tentatively fits TRBD1 or TRBD2 (5 bases each). The CDR3 covers 14 residues. The V gene's germline CDR1 is LNHDA and CDR2 SQIVND (reference sequence). V was shortened by 3 bases and J by 5 bases, with 13 bases between the two germline ends. The CDR3 nucleotides read TGTGCCAGTAGTATCGGGACGGAACAGGAGACCCAGTACTTC. As protein: CASSIGTEQETQYF.

V is TRBV6-2 or TRBV6-3 and J is TRBJ1-1; unclear D gene. Trimming shortened V by 6 bases and J by 1 base, and 15 bases separated the two germline ends. CDR1 and CDR2 from the germline V gene are MNHEY and SVGEGT. The CDR3 has 15 amino acids. CDR3 coding DNA: TGTGCCAGCAGGCCGGCCCCAACACCGAACACTGAAGCTTTCTTT. Its translation is CASRPAPTPNTEAFF.

This clonotype was recorded a few times. The gene calls are TRBV7-2 and TRBJ2-7; D is undetermined. CDR1 and CDR2 (germline): SGHTA, FQGNSA. This CDR3 is 13 amino acids long. The V end was cut by 4 bases, the J end by 1 base, with 8 bases between. CDR3 in amino acids: CASSSSNSYEQYF. The CDR3 nucleotides read TGTGCCAGCAGCTCCTCAAATTCCTACGAGCAGTACTTC.

This clonotype was counted only a few times. This chain uses TRBV20-1 with TRBJ2-7; 7 nucleotides align to TRBD2. The junction had 6 bases not matched to a gene; V was cut back by 5 bases and J by 5 bases. CDR1 is DFQATT, CDR2 SNEGSKA, per germline (reference sequence). The CDR3 runs to 12 residues. The CDR3 sequence: CSAGAGVNEQYF. The DNA of the CDR3 is TGCAGTGCTGGTGCGGGAGTTAACGAGCAGTACTTC.

This chain joins TRBV11-2 and TRBJ2-2; 7 bases match TRBD2. CDR1 is SGHAT and CDR2 is FQNNGV in the germline V gene. The CDR3 loop spans 16 amino acids. V lost 4 bases, J lost 4 bases, and 9 bases stayed unmatched. The CDR3 spells CASSSLLRETTGELFF. The DNA of the CDR3 is TGTGCCAGCAGCTCCCTTTTGCGGGAGACCACCGGGGAGCTGTTTTTT.

This clonotype was seen a handful of times. The chain combines TRBV20-1 with TRBJ2-3, with 8 bases identical to TRBD1. Germline loops: CDR1 DFQATT, CDR2 SNEGSKA (reference sequence). The junction had 5 bases not matched to a gene; V was cut back by 3 bases and J by 6 bases. This CDR3 region has 13 residues. CDR3 in DNA: TGCAGTGCTAGCCCAGGGGGCGCGGATACGCAGTATTTT. Encoded protein: CSASPGGADTQYF.

The chain combines TRBV10-2 with TRBJ2-4, with a possible D match to TRBD1 (5 bases). V was pared by 4 bases and J by 4 bases, with 11 bases between. The CDR3 is made up of 14 amino acids. Germline loops: CDR1 WSHSY, CDR2 SAAADI. This chain's CDR3 is CASSAQGGKNIQYF. CDR3 DNA sequence: TGCGCCAGCAGTGCGCAGGGTGGAAAAAACATTCAGTACTTC.

The V and J genes are TRBV3-1 and TRBJ1-2; 8 bases map to TRBD1. The CDR3 is 14 residues long. Unmatched junction bases numbered 5, after V lost 4 bases and J lost 4 bases. Germline V gene data show CDR1 as LGHDT and CDR2 as YNNKEL (reference sequence). This CDR3 reads CASSPRGHGYGYTF. The CDR3 DNA follows: TGTGCCAGCAGCCCCAGGGGGCACGGCTATGGCTACACCTTC.